This T cell receptor beta chain was sequenced during a study of PD-1 blockade in classical Hodgkin lymphoma. The CDR3 spans 17 residues. Trimming took 4 bases from V and 3 from J; bases not matched to a gene: 14. The germline gives CDR1 SGHKS, CDR2 YYEKEE (reference sequence). Study findings and constraints: Before treatment, TCR diversity in newly diagnosed patients was reportedly lower than in healthy donors. Nothing has yet pinned down what causes the repertoire differences, possibly disease activity or prior therapy.

Stated time point: cycle 4 day 1 (C4D1), after around six weeks of nivolumab. Each patient's relapse followed autologous stem cell transplantation, and brentuximab vedotin exposure varied. When best responses were assessed, they were complete response, partial response or progressive disease. In the case of this clone: Its antigen remains unknown.

Generated by immunoSEQ multiplex PCR, the TCRdb table keeps only in-frame clones and is missing some. The sample has tens of thousands of clones, just over 90% seen once. The V call is TRBV5-5, the J call TRBJ1-2; TRBD1 matches at 8 bases. The clonotype originates from a human donor with classical Hodgkin lymphoma. The source was peripheral blood mononuclear cells (PBMCs), collected before the fourth cycle of nivolumab. The CDR3 sequence: CASSPAPVQGEYYGYTF. The DNA for the CDR3 is TGTGCCAGCAGCCCCGCCCCAGTACAGGGGGAATACTATGGCTACACCTTC.